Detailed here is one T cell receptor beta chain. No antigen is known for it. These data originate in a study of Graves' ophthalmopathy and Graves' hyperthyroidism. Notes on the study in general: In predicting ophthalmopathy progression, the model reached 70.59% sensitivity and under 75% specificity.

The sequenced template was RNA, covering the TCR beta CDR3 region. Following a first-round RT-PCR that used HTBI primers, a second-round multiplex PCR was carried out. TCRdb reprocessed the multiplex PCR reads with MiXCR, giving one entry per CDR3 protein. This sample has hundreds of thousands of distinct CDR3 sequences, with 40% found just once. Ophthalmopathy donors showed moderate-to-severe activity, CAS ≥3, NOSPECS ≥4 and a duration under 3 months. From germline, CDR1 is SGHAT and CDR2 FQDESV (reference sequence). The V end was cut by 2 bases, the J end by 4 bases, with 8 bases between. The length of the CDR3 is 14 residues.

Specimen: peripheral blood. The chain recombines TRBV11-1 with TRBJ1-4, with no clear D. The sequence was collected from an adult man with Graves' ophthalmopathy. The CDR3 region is CASSLWTVNEKLFF. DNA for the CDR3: TGTGCCAGCAGCTTATGGACCGTTAATGAAAAACTGTTTTTT.